The source of this T cell receptor beta chain is a study of OX40 agonist ivuxolimab in advanced cancers. Looking at the study overall: Eligibility rules accepted prior anti-PD-1, anti-PD-L1 or anti-CTLA-4 therapy, and 40% had some. Points from the study as a whole: More expanded clones were seen, on average, in CD8+ T cells than in CD4+.

There are a few counts of this clone. Its antigen remains unidentified. Produced via immunoSEQ multiplex PCR; TCRdb's table is partial and in-frame only. The sample has about 100,000 clones; less than 95% are singletons. Patients were excluded for autoimmune disease history or systemic immunosuppression. The CDR3 runs 13 residues. The germline gives CDR1 MNHEY, CDR2 SVGAGI. Trimming removed 6 bases from V and 12 bases from J, with 20 bases in between. The gene calls are TRBV6-5 and TRBJ1-1; tentatively, D is TRBD1 (6 bases). The sample was CD4+ or CD8+ T cells sorted from blood, taken in a trial of the OX40 agonist ivuxolimab. This clonotype was obtained from an adult with an advanced solid tumor such as melanoma, head and neck, liver or kidney cancer. CDR3 sequence: CASRTGTTGGTFF. The DNA of the CDR3 is TGTGCCAGCAGAACCGGGACAACGGGAGGTACTTTCTTT.